Listed below are T cell receptor beta chains from one sample, sequenced in a study of blood T cell repertoires in COVID-19. Generated by immunoSEQ multiplex PCR, the TCRdb table keeps only in-frame clones and is missing some. The sample holds approximately 220,000 clones, more than 65% seen once. Input material: peripheral blood. These receptors were obtained from a woman aged 80 or over with acute or convalescent COVID-19. Each CDR3 is given with its conserved first and last residue. Each record gives: clone size, D gene, V gene, J gene, CDR3 DNA, CDR3 protein. The D gene is left open where the match is weak. Expanded clones are given a class, and other clones once, few, many or no size at all.

NA	NA	TRBV9	TRBJ1-2	TGTGCCAGCAGCTCCAGCGGCCGACAGGCTTATGGCTACACCTTC	CASSSSGRQAYGYTF
NA	TRBD1	TRBV2	TRBJ1-5	TGTAGTAGGGACAGGGGAACTCAGCCCCAGCATTTT	CSRDRGTQPQHF
NA	TRBD1	TRBV5-4	TRBJ1-1	TGTGCCAGCAGGCCGGACAGGGTATTGATCACTGAAGCTTTCTTT	CASRPDRVLITEAFF
NA	NA	TRBV21-1	TRBJ2-5	TGTGCCAGCAGCAAATCGGGGGACCAAGAGACCCAGTACTTC	CASSKSGDQETQYF
NA	NA	TRBV3-1/TRBV3-2	TRBJ2-7	TGTGCCAGCAGCCACACGGGCGGACAAACCTACGAGCAGTACTTC	CASSHTGGQTYEQYF
NA	TRBD1	TRBV28	TRBJ2-5	TGTGCCAGCAGAACCGGGACAGGGGGTGGTGAGACCCAGTACTTC	CASRTGTGGGETQYF
once	TRBD1	TRBV29-1	TRBJ2-3	TGCAGCGTTCTGGGACAGGGAAGGGGCACAGATACGCAGTATTTT	CSVLGQGRGTDTQYF
few	TRBD1	TRBV4-2	TRBJ2-3	TGTGCCAGCAGCCAAGTTGGGAAGCCGGGACAGGGATCAGATACGCAGTATTTT	CASSQVGKPGQGSDTQYF
NA	NA	TRBV7-2	TRBJ2-7	TGTGCCAGCTCTGGGACAACCTCCTACGAGCAGTACTTC	CASSGTTSYEQYF
NA	TRBD2	TRBV4-2	TRBJ2-3	TGTGCCAGCAGCCAAGATGGGGCGGGGGGGGCTTTAATTGGATTTGGGGTAGCAGATACGCAGTATTTT	CASSQDGAGGALIGFGVADTQYF
few	TRBD1	TRBV10-3	TRBJ2-5	TGTGCCATCAGTGAAGGGGGACAGCAAGAGACCCAGTACTTC	CAISEGGQQETQYF
NA	TRBD1	TRBV6-4	TRBJ2-7	TGTGCCAGCAGTCGACCACAGGGGCGGACCTACGAGCAGTACTTC	CASSRPQGRTYEQYF
NA	NA	TRBV5-4	TRBJ1-5	TGTGCCAGCAGCTTGTGGGGGGGCGGCAATCAGCCCCAGCATTTT	CASSLWGGGNQPQHF
NA	NA	TRBV19	TRBJ1-2	TGTGCCAGTGGCGACAGGTCCTATGGCTACACCTTC	CASGDRSYGYTF
NA	TRBD2	TRBV6-1	TRBJ2-1	TGTGCCAGCAGTGAAGGGACTAGCGGGACCTATGAGCAGTTCTTC	CASSEGTSGTYEQFF
few	TRBD1	TRBV6-5	TRBJ1-1	TGTGCCAGCAGTACACAGGGGTCAGGCACTGAAGCTTTCTTT	CASSTQGSGTEAFF
NA	NA	TRBV5-1	TRBJ2-3	TGCGCCAGCAGCTTCCCTCCGGGGAAGTTCATGGCAGATACGCAGTATTTT	CASSFPPGKFMADTQYF
NA	TRBD1	TRBV15	TRBJ1-5	TGTGCCACCAGCAGCTGGACAGGGGTTCAGCCCCAGCATTTT	CATSSWTGVQPQHF
NA	NA	TRBV28	TRBJ2-5	TGTGCCAGCAGTTTCGGTAGCGGCAGACAAGAGACCCAGTACTTC	CASSFGSGRQETQYF
NA	TRBD2	TRBV5-4	TRBJ2-5	TGTGCCAGCAGCAGCGGGGGGGGGCAAGAGACCCAGTACTTC	CASSSGGGQETQYF
NA	TRBD1	TRBV14	TRBJ1-2	TGTGCCAGCAGCCCTATGGACAGGATCCATGGCTACACCTTC	CASSPMDRIHGYTF
NA	TRBD2	TRBV11-2	TRBJ2-7	TGTGCCAGCAGCCGGGACTACCTCTCCTACGAGCAGTACTTC	CASSRDYLSYEQYF
once	NA	TRBV5-1	TRBJ2-4	TGCGCCAGCAGCTTCCAACCAGGGGACAAAAACATTCAGTACTTC	CASSFQPGDKNIQYF
NA	TRBD2	TRBV7-3	TRBJ2-1	TGTGCCAGCAGCTTGGGACTAGCGGGAGTGGGGGAGCAGTTCTTC	CASSLGLAGVGEQFF
NA	NA	TRBV11-2	TRBJ2-7	TGTGCCAGCAGCACTTTGACAGTATACGAGCAGTACTTC	CASSTLTVYEQYF
NA	NA	TRBV28	TRBJ2-7	TGTGCCAGCAGTTCCCGTTACGAGCAGTACTTC	CASSSRYEQYF
few	NA	TRBV4-1	TRBJ2-5	TGCGCCAGCAGCCAAGTTAGCGCTCAAGAGACCCAGTACTTC	CASSQVSAQETQYF
NA	TRBD2	TRBV7-3	TRBJ2-1	TGTGCCAGCAGCTTATCGGGGACTAGAAATAGTGAGCAGTTCTTC	CASSLSGTRNSEQFF
NA	NA	TRBV5-6	TRBJ1-1	TGTGCCAGCAGCTTGGGACGGGGAACTGAAGCTTTCTTT	CASSLGRGTEAFF
NA	TRBD1	TRBV6-5	TRBJ1-2	TGTGCCAGCAGACCAATCGGGACAGCTAAAAATGGCTACACCTTC	CASRPIGTAKNGYTF
NA	NA	TRBV7-6	TRBJ2-7	TGTGCCAGCAGCTTAGTTTTGGGGCCCTCGGTCGATGAGCAGTACTTC	CASSLVLGPSVDEQYF
NA	NA	TRBV5-1	TRBJ2-7	TGCGCCAGCAGCTTTACAGGGTATGGGTACGAGCAGTACTTC	CASSFTGYGYEQYF
NA	TRBD2	TRBV3-1/TRBV3-2	TRBJ2-2	TGTGCCAGCACCCACTGGGGGGGGAACACCGGGGAGCTGTTTTTT	CASTHWGGNTGELFF
NA	NA	TRBV5-1	TRBJ2-1	TGCGCCAGCAGCTTGCTGCTAGCCACCACCGATGAGCAGTTCTTC	CASSLLLATTDEQFF
NA	TRBD2	TRBV7-8	TRBJ2-5	TGTGCCAGCAGCCCTGGACTAGCGGGGGTCATACAAGAGACCCAGTACTTC	CASSPGLAGVIQETQYF
few	TRBD1	TRBV27	TRBJ1-5	TGTGCCAGCAGTTTCACAGGGGGTAGCAATCAGCCCCAGCATTTT	CASSFTGGSNQPQHF
NA	NA	TRBV15	TRBJ1-2	TGTGCCACCAGCAGAGATCTGGGGCGGGGGGCGATTGGCTACACCTTC	CATSRDLGRGAIGYTF
few	NA	TRBV7-2	TRBJ2-1	TGTGCCAGCAGCCCCGGAGTGACCGGTGAGCAGTTCTTC	CASSPGVTGEQFF
NA	NA	TRBV18	TRBJ1-4	TGTGCCAGCTCACTCCAGGGGCCGCCTGATGAAAAACTGTTTTTT	CASSLQGPPDEKLFF
NA	TRBD2	TRBV7-9	TRBJ2-5	TGTGCCAGCAGCCTCCGGGGGGAGGTATTCCAAGAGACCCAGTACTTC	CASSLRGEVFQETQYF
NA	NA	TRBV21-1	TRBJ2-7	TGTGCCAGCAGCAAACCTAGCTCAAGCTCCTACGAGCAGTACTTC	CASSKPSSSSYEQYF
NA	NA	TRBV6-5	TRBJ2-3	TGTGCCAGCAGATCCGGGGGACCTAGCACAGATACGCAGTATTTT	CASRSGGPSTDTQYF
NA	TRBD1	TRBV7-9	TRBJ2-7	TGTGCCAGCACCCCGGGACAGGGCACCGAGCAGTACTTC	CASTPGQGTEQYF
NA	NA	TRBV6-1	TRBJ1-5	TGTGCCAGCAGTGAAGCTCTACAGGCAAGCAATCAGCCCCAGCATTTT	CASSEALQASNQPQHF
NA	NA	TRBV19	TRBJ1-2	TGTGCCAGTAGTAGATTTGGGACTTCTTTTAACTATGGCTACACCTTC	CASSRFGTSFNYGYTF
few	NA	TRBV19	TRBJ1-3	TGTGCCAGTAGTATTCCGGGAACTGGAAACACCATATATTTT	CASSIPGTGNTIYF
NA	NA	TRBV7-6	TRBJ1-1	TGTGCCAGCAGCTTAGAGCACCGGGACACTGAAGCTTTCTTT	CASSLEHRDTEAFF
NA	NA	TRBV29-1	TRBJ2-3	TGCAGCGTTGATATTAGGAGGGGCACAGATACGCAGTATTTT	CSVDIRRGTDTQYF
NA	NA	TRBV7-9	TRBJ2-2	TGTGCCAGCAGCGACCGTCGGGGCACCGGGGAGCTGTTTTTT	CASSDRRGTGELFF
NA	NA	TRBV5-1	TRBJ1-3	TGCGCCAGCAGCTTGGAACAGGGAGTGCCTTCTGGAAACACCATATATTTT	CASSLEQGVPSGNTIYF
NA	TRBD1	TRBV11-1	TRBJ1-2	TGTGCCAGCAGCTACCAGGACAGGGGGCGAGGCTACACCTTC	CASSYQDRGRGYTF
NA	TRBD1	TRBV29-1	TRBJ1-5	TGCAGCGCGGGGGAGGGGGCAGGGGGGCCCCAGCATTTT	CSAGEGAGGPQHF
NA	NA	TRBV7-8	TRBJ1-4	TGTGCCAGCAGCCAAAGAGGTGGCTCTAATGAAAAACTGTTTTTT	CASSQRGGSNEKLFF
NA	NA	TRBV28	TRBJ1-4	TGTGCCAGCAGCCCTGCGGGGGGCCATGAAAAACTGTTTTTT	CASSPAGGHEKLFF